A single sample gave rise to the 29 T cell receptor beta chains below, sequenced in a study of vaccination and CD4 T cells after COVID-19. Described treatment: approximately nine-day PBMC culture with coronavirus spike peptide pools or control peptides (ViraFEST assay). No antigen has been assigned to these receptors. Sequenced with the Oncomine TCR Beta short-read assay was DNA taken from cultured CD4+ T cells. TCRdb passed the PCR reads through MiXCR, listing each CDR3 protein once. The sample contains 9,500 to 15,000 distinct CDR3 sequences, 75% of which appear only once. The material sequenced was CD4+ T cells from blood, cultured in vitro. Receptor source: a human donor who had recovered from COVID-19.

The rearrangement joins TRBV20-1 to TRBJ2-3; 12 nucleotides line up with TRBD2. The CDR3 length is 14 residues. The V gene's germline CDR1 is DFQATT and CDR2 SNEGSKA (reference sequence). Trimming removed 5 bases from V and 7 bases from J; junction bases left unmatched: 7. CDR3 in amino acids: CSAPTSGRFYTQYF. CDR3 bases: TGCAGTGCTCCGACTAGCGGGAGATTTTATACGCAGTATTTT.

CDR3 sequence: CASSYSSSLNTGELFF. CDR3 sequence (DNA): TGTGCCAGCAGTTACTCGTCTAGTCTGAACACCGGGGAGCTGTTTTTT. This chain links TRBV6-2 or TRBV6-3 with TRBJ2-2; no clear D gene. CDR3 length: 16 residues. The germline V gene encodes CDR1 MNHEY and CDR2 SVGEGT. V was trimmed by 0 bases and J by 1 base, leaving 9 bases between them.

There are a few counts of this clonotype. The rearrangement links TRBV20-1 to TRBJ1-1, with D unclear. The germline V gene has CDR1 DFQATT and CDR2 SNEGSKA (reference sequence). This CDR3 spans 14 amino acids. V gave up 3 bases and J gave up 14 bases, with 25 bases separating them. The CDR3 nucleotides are TGCAGTGCTAGTTCGGTGGGGTCCCTGGTTCTGGCCTTCTTT. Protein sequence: CSASSVGSLVLAFF.

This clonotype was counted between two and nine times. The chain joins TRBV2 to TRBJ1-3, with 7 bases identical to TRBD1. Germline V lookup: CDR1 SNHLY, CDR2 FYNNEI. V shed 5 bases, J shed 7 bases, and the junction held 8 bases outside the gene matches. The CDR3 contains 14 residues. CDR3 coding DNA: TGTGCCAGCAGTCAAGGAGTAGGGGGCAACACCATATATTTT. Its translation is CASSQGVGGNTIYF.

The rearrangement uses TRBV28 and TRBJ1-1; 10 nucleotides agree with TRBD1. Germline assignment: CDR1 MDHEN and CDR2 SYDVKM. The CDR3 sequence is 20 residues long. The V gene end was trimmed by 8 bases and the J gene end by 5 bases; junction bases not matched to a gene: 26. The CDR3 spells CASGIKVAARTGGGYTEAFF. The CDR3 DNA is TGTGCCAGCGGGATTAAAGTCGCCGCGAGGACAGGGGGAGGATATACTGAAGCTTTCTTT.

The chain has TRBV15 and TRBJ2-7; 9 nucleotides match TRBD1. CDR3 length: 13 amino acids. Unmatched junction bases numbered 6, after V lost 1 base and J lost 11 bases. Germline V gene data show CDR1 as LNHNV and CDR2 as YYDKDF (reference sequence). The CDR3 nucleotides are TGTGCCACCAGCAGAGGACAGGGGGTGCGGGAGTACTTC. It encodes CATSRGQGVREYF.

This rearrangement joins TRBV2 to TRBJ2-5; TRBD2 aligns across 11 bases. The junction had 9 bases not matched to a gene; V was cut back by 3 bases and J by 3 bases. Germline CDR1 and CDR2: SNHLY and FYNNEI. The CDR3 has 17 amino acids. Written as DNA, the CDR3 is TGTGCCAGCAGTGACCCCTTGGGTAGCGGGAGGGAAGAGACCCAGTACTTC. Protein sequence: CASSDPLGSGREETQYF.

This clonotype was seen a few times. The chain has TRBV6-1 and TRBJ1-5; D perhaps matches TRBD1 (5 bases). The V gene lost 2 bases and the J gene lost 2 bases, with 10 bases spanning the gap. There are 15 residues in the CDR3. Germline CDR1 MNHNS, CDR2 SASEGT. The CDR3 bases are TGTGCCAGCAGTGAAAGGGGCAGCCGCAATCAGCCCCAGCATTTT. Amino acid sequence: CASSERGSRNQPQHF.

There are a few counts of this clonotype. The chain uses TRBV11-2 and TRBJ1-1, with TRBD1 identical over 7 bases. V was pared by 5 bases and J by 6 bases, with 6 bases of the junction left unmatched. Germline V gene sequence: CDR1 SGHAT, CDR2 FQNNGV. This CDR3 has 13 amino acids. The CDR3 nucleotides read TGTGCCAGCAGCGTAGCCCAGGGGGCTGAAGCTTTCTTT. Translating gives CASSVAQGAEAFF. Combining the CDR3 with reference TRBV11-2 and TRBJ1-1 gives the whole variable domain EAGVAQSPRYKIIEKRQSVAFWCNPISGHATLYWYQQILGQGPKLLIQFQNNGVVDDSQLPKDRFSAERLKGVDSTLKIQPAKLEDSAVYLCASSVAQGAEAFFGQGTRLTVV.

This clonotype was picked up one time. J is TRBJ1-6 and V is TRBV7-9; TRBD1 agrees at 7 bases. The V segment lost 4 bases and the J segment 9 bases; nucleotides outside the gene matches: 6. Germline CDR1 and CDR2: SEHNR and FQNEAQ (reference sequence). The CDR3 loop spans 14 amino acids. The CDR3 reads CASSSTGKSSPLHF. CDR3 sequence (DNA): TGTGCCAGCAGCTCGACAGGGAAAAGTTCACCCCTCCACTTT.

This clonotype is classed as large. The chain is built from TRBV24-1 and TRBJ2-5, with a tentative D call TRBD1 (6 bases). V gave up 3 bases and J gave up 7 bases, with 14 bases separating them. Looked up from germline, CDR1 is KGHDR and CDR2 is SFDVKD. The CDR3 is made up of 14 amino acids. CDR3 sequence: CATSDPTGIRTQYF. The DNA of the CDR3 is TGTGCCACCAGTGATCCAACAGGGATACGGACCCAGTACTTC.

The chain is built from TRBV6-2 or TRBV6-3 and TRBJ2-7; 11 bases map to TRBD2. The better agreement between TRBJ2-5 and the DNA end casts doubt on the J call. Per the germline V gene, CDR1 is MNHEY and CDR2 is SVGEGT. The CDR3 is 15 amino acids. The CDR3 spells CASRPGTSGQETQYF. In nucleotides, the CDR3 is TGTGCCAGCAGACCAGGGACTAGCGGACAAGAGACCCAGTACTTC.

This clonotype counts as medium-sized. CDR3 nucleotides: TGTGCCAGCAGCTCGGGACAGCCACAAGAGACCCAGTACTTC. Translated: CASSSGQPQETQYF. The rearrangement uses TRBV7-9 and TRBJ2-5, with 7 bases aligning to TRBD1. The trim removed 4 bases at V and 2 bases at J, leaving 4 bases unmatched. In germline, CDR1 is SEHNR, CDR2 FQNEAQ (reference sequence). The CDR3 is 14 amino acids. The variable domain in full, with the rest retrieved from reference TRBV7-9 and TRBJ2-5, is DTGVSQNPRHKITKRGQNVTFRCDPISEHNRLYWYRQTLGQGPEFLTYFQNEAQLEKSRLLSDRFSAERPKGSFSTLEIQRTEQGDSAMYLCASSSGQPQETQYFGPGTRLLVL.

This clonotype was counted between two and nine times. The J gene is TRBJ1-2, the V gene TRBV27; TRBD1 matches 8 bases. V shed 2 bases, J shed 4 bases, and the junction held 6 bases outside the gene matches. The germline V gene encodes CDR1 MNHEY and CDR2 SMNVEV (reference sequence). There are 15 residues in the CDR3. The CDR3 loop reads CASSLGQGPFYGYTF. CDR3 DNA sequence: TGTGCCAGCAGTTTAGGACAGGGACCTTTCTATGGCTACACCTTC.

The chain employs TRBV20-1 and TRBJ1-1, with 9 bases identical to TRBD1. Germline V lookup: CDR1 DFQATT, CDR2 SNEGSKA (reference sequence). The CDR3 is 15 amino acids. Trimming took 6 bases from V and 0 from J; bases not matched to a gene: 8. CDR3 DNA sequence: TGCAGTGCCCGGGACAGGGCGACCCTGAACACTGAAGCTTTCTTT. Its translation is CSARDRATLNTEAFF.

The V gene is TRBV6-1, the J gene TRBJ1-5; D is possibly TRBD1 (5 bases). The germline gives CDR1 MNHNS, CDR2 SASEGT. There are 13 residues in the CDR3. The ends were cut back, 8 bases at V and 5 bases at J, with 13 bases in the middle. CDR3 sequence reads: CASGRGGDQPQHF. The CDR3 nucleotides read TGTGCCAGCGGTCGGGGGGGGGATCAGCCCCAGCATTTT.

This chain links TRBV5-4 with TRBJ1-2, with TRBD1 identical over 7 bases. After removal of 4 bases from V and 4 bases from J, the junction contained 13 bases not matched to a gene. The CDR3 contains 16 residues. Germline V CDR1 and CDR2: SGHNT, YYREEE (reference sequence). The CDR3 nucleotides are TGTGCCAGCAGCACCGGGACAGCGACGAGACCCTATGGCTACACCTTC. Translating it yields CASSTGTATRPYGYTF. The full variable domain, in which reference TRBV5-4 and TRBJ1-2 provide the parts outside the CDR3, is ETGVTQSPTHLIKTRGQQVTLRCSSQSGHNTVSWYQQALGQGPQFIFQYYREEENGRGNFPPRFSGLQFPNYSSELNVNALELDDSALYLCASSTGTATRPYGYTFGSGTRLTVV.

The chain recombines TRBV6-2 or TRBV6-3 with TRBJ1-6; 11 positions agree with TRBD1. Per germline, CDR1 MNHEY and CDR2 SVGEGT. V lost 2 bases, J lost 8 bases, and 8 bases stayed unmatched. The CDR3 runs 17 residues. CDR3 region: CASSYRPGTGGHSPLHF. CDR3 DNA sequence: TGTGCCAGCAGTTACCGACCTGGGACAGGGGGGCATTCACCCCTCCACTTT.

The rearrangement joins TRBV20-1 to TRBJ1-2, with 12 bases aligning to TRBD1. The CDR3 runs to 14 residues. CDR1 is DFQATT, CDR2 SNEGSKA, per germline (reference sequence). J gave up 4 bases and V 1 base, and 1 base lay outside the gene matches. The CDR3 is CSARGGQGAYGYTF. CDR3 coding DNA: TGCAGTGCTAGAGGGGGACAGGGGGCCTATGGCTACACCTTC.

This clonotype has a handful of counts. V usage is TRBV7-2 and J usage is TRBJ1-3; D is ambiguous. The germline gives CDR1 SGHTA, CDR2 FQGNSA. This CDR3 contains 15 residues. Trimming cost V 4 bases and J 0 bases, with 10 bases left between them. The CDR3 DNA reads TGTGCCAGCAGCTCCTACTTGAGCTCTGGAAACACCATATATTTT. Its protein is CASSSYLSSGNTIYF.

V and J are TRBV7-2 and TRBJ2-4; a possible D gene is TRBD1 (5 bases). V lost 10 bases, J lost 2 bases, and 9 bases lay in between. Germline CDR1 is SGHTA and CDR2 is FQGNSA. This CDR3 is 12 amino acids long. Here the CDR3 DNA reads TGTGCCATCCAGGGCCCCAAAAACATTCAGTACTTC. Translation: CAIQGPKNIQYF.

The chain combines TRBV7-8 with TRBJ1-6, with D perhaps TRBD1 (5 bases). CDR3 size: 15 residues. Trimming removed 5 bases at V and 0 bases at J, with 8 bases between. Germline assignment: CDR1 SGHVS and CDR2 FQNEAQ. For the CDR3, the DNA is TGTGCCAGCAGCGAGGGGAGCTCCTATAATTCACCCCTCCACTTT. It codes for CASSEGSSYNSPLHF.

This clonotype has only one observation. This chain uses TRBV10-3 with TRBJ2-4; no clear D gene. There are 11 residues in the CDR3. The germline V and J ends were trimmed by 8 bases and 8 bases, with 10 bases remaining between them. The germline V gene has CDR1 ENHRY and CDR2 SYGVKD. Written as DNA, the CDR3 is TGTGCCATCGGGTCAGTGGACATTCAGTACTTC. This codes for CAIGSVDIQYF.

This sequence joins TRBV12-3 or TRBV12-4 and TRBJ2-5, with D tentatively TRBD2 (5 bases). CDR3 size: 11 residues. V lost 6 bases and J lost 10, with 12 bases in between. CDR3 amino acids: CASRKGGNQYF. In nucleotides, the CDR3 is TGTGCCAGCAGGAAAGGAGGTAACCAGTACTTC.

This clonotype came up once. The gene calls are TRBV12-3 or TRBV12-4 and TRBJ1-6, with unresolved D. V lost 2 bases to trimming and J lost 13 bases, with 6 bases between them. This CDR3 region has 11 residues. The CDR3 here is CASSLLGPLHF. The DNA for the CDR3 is TGTGCCAGCAGTTTATTAGGGCCCCTCCACTTT.

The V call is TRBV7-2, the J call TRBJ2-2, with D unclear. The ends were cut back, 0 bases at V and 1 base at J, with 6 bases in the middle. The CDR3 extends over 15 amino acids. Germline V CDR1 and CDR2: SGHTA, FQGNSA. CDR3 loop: CASSLALRNTGELFF. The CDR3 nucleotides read TGTGCCAGCAGCTTAGCGCTCAGGAACACCGGGGAGCTGTTTTTT.

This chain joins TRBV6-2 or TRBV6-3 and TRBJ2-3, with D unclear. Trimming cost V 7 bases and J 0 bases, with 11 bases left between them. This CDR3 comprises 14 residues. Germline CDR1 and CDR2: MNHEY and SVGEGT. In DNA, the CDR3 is TGTGCCAGCAACCCAGGCATCAGCACAGATACGCAGTATTTT. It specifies CASNPGISTDTQYF.

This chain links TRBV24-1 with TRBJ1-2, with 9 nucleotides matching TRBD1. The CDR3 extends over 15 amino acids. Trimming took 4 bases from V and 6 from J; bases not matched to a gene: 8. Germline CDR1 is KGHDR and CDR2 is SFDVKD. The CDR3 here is CATSEPGTGMDGYTF. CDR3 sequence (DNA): TGTGCCACCAGTGAACCCGGGACAGGGATGGATGGCTACACCTTC.

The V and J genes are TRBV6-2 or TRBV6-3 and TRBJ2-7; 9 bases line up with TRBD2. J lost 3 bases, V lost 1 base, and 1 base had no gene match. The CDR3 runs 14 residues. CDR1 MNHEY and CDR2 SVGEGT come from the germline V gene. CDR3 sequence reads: CASSYLREGYEQYF. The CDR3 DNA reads TGTGCCAGCAGTTACTTGCGGGAGGGCTACGAGCAGTACTTC.